Presented here are 17 T cell receptor beta chains from one specimen sequenced in a study of blood T cell repertoires in COVID-19. The data were produced by immunoSEQ multiplex PCR, yet TCRdb's version contains in-frame clones alone and is incomplete. The top ten hold more than 0.65% of the sample, which has fewer than 250,000 clones, about nine tenths seen once. The sample was peripheral blood. These receptor sequences come from a man aged 25 to 40 with COVID-19, enrolled during active disease.

The V gene is TRBV4-1, the J gene TRBJ1-1; 7 nucleotides align to TRBD1. Trimming at V came to 4 bases and at J to 2 bases, leaving 13 bases not matched to a gene. This CDR3 region has 17 residues. The germline CDR1 and CDR2 sequences are MGHRA and YSYEKL. The CDR3 bases are TGCGCCAGCAGCCTCTACCACCTGGGACAGACCAACACTGAAGCTTTCTTT. Its translation is CASSLYHLGQTNTEAFF.

The chain combines TRBV3-1 (or the pseudogene TRBV3-2) with TRBJ2-2, with D tentatively TRBD2 (6 bases). CDR1 LGHDT and CDR2 YNNKEL come from the germline V gene (reference sequence). CDR3 length equals 15 residues. V was clipped by 0 bases and J by 5 bases, with 10 bases between them. CDR3 region: CASSQDGGVTGELFF. The DNA of the CDR3 is TGTGCCAGCAGCCAAGATGGAGGGGTGACCGGGGAGCTGTTTTTT.

The CDR3 loop reads CASSFGQSYEQYF. In DNA form, the CDR3 reads TGTGCCAGTAGTTTCGGACAGTCCTACGAGCAGTACTTC. The genes are TRBV19 and TRBJ2-7, with D tentatively TRBD1 (6 bases). The CDR3 covers 13 residues. V lost 5 bases, J lost 1 base, and 9 bases lay in between. Per the germline V gene, CDR1 is LNHDA and CDR2 is SQIVND (reference sequence).

J is TRBJ1-6 and V is TRBV6-5, with D hard to call. V was clipped by 5 bases and J by 6 bases, with 11 bases between them. Per the germline V gene, CDR1 is MNHEY and CDR2 is SVGAGI. This CDR3 region has 14 residues. Here the CDR3 DNA reads TGTGCCAGCAGTCCGATGGAGGGTAATTCACCCCTCCACTTT. Translated: CASSPMEGNSPLHF.

As regards this clone: This same CDR3 is encoded by further DNA sequences in the sample. The chain has TRBV6-1 and TRBJ1-2; D gene uncertain. Germline V gives CDR1 MNHNS, CDR2 SASEGT. Between the trimmed V and J ends, which lost 3 bases and 7 bases, there was a span of 6 bases. The CDR3 covers 11 residues. The CDR3 nucleotides are TGTGCCAGCAGTGAGAGCGTTGGCTACACCTTC. It encodes CASSESVGYTF.

This sequence joins TRBV5-6 and TRBJ1-1, with 8 nucleotides matching TRBD1. The CDR3 length is 16 residues. The trim removed 4 bases at V and 4 bases at J, leaving 12 bases unmatched. The germline gives CDR1 SGHDT, CDR2 YYEEEE. CDR3: CASSHWVGTGITEAFF. As DNA, the CDR3 is TGTGCCAGCAGCCACTGGGTAGGGACAGGAATCACTGAAGCTTTCTTT.

The CDR3 sequence: CSASAGGPNQPQHF. The CDR3 nucleotides read TGCAGTGCTAGTGCGGGGGGTCCCAATCAGCCCCAGCATTTT. The chain joins TRBV20-1 to TRBJ1-5, with D possibly matching TRBD1 (5 bases). Germline loops: CDR1 DFQATT, CDR2 SNEGSKA (reference sequence). V shed 3 bases and J shed 3 bases, with 12 bases lying between them. The CDR3 runs to 14 residues.

V is TRBV18 and J is TRBJ1-6; the D is unclear. Trimming cost V 3 bases and J 1 base, with 10 bases left between them. There are 16 residues in the CDR3. Germline V gene sequence: CDR1 KGHSH, CDR2 LQKENI. DNA for the CDR3: TGTGCCAGCTCACCCGCGCCCTTGTCCTATAATTCACCCCTCCACTTT. Translation: CASSPAPLSYNSPLHF. Full variable domain (rest looked up from reference TRBV18 and TRBJ1-6): NAGVMQNPRHLVRRRGQEARLRCSPMKGHSHVYWYRQLPEEGLKFMVYLQKENIIDESGMPKERFSAEFPKEGPSILRIQQVVRGDSAAYFCASSPAPLSYNSPLHFGNGTRLTVT.

The chain combines TRBV6-5 with TRBJ2-1; TRBD2 aligns across 15 bases. Germline V gene data show CDR1 as MNHEY and CDR2 as SVGAGI. After removal of 6 bases from V and 6 bases from J, the junction contained 3 bases not matched to a gene. The CDR3 length is 15 residues. DNA for the CDR3: TGTGCCAGCAGGGGGGGACTAGCGGGAGGCAATGAGCAGTTCTTC. This sequence encodes CASRGGLAGGNEQFF.

The gene calls are TRBV6-6 and TRBJ2-7, with 10 bases fitting TRBD2. V lost 2 bases, J lost 1 base, and 5 bases stayed unmatched. The CDR3 length is 16 residues. Per the germline V gene, CDR1 is MNHNY and CDR2 is SVGAGI (reference sequence). The DNA for the CDR3 is TGTGCCAGCAGTTACCAGCCTAGCGGGGGATCCTACGAGCAGTACTTC. Translated, it gives CASSYQPSGGSYEQYF.

The sample holds one count of this clone. The chain combines TRBV7-2 with TRBJ2-7, with 8 positions matching TRBD1. The CDR3 consists of 17 residues. Germline CDR1 reads SGHTA; CDR2 reads FQGNSA. J gave up 0 bases and V 5 bases, and 12 bases lay outside the gene matches. CDR3 bases: TGTGCCAGCAGCCCTCGGACAGGGCTCATTACCTCCTACGAGCAGTACTTC. Residues: CASSPRTGLITSYEQYF.

This chain links TRBV19 with TRBJ2-7, with a possible D match to TRBD2 (6 bases). Germline CDR1 is LNHDA and CDR2 is SQIVND (reference sequence). The CDR3 has 15 residues. Trimming left V 4 bases short and J 2 bases short, with 15 bases between. The CDR3 bases are TGTGCCAGTAGTAAAAAGACCGGGACTCCCTACGAGCAGTACTTC. The encoded protein is CASSKKTGTPYEQYF.

The chain uses TRBV5-4 and TRBJ2-1, with D maybe TRBD1 (6 bases). CDR3 length equals 17 residues. Germline loops: CDR1 SGHNT, CDR2 YYREEE (reference sequence). Trimming took off 0 bases at V and 5 bases at J, with 18 bases between the two ends. The CDR3 loop reads CASSLGRGTFQDNEQFF. The DNA of the CDR3 is TGTGCCAGCAGCTTGGGAAGAGGGACATTTCAAGACAATGAGCAGTTCTTC.

The CDR3 reads CASSSALRVGTDTQYF. CDR3 DNA: TGTGCCAGCAGCTCGGCGCTTCGGGTAGGCACAGATACGCAGTATTTT. The V and J genes are TRBV5-4 and TRBJ2-3; no reliable D call. Germline CDR1 reads SGHNT; CDR2 reads YYREEE (reference sequence). The CDR3 has 16 residues. V gave up 3 bases and J gave up 1 base, with 15 bases separating them.

The chain employs TRBV6-1 and TRBJ2-4, with TRBD1 matching over 8 bases. V was clipped by 2 bases and J by 8 bases; unmatched bases: 8. The CDR3 length is 15 residues. Per germline, CDR1 MNHNS and CDR2 SASEGT. This CDR3 is CASSEPGTGRDIQYF. The CDR3 DNA reads TGTGCCAGCAGTGAACCGGGGACAGGTCGGGACATTCAGTACTTC.

In its sample, this clone was seen once. This chain uses TRBV28 with TRBJ2-7; perhaps TRBD1 as D (6 bases). CDR3 length: 14 amino acids. Germline values: CDR1 MDHEN, CDR2 SYDVKM. Trimming cost V 6 bases and J 2 bases, with 14 bases left between them. The CDR3 DNA is TGTGCCAGCAGCCCGGAGACAGGTACCTACGAGCAGTACTTC. Its protein product is CASSPETGTYEQYF.

The V call is TRBV11-2, the J call TRBJ1-5, with D possibly matching TRBD1 (5 bases). This CDR3 spans 16 amino acids. Trimming removed 1 base at V and 9 bases at J, with 19 bases between. Germline V gene data show CDR1 as SGHAT and CDR2 as FQNNGV. This CDR3 is CASSLVLEGLPGPQHF. CDR3 coding DNA: TGTGCCAGCAGCTTAGTCCTGGAGGGGCTACCAGGGCCCCAGCATTTT.